This entry features one T cell receptor (beta chain) sequence. Its specificity is unknown. Method: immunoSEQ multiplex PCR; TCRdb's copy keeps in-frame clones and lacks some. The sample holds some 120,000 clones, 85% to 95% seen once. The CDR3 runs to 14 residues. Trimming removed 7 bases from V and 6 bases from J; junction bases left unmatched: 9. Per germline, CDR1 MDHEN and CDR2 SYDVKM. This sample was included in a study of OX40 agonist ivuxolimab in advanced cancers. About the study: With a range of roughly 20 to 80, age averaged 60 years, and 75% to 90% were male. Whole-study results and caveats: The investigators did not determine what antigen specificity the expanded peripheral T cells had. Average numbers of expanded clones were greater in CD8+ T cells than in CD4+.

This chain links TRBV28 with TRBJ2-1; 7 nucleotides line up with TRBD2. The sequencing used CD4+ or CD8+ T cells sorted from blood, collected in a trial of the OX40 agonist ivuxolimab. The TCR sequence derives from an adult with an advanced solid tumor such as melanoma, head and neck, liver or kidney cancer. The CDR3 sequence: CASNPAGAINEQFF. The CDR3 region has the DNA TGTGCCAGCAATCCGGCGGGAGCCATCAATGAGCAGTTCTTC.